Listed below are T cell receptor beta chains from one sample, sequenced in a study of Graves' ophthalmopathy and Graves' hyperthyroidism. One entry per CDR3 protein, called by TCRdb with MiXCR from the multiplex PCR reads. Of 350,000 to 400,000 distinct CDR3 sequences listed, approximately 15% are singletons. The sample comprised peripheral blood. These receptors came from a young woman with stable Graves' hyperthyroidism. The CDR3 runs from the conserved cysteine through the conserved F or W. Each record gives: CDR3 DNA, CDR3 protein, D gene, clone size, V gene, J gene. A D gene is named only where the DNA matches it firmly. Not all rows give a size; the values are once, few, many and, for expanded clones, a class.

TGTGCCAGCAGCCCCCGGCGAGGCGGTTCGGTTTCACCCCTCCACTTT	CASSPRRGGSVSPLHF	.	many	TRBV6-2/TRBV6-3	TRBJ1-6
TGTGCCAGTAGTATCAGTCCGGGTTTTTCGTCCTACGAGCAGTACTTC	CASSISPGFSSYEQYF	.	many	TRBV19	TRBJ2-7
TGTGCTAGTGGTACAGGGTTGGACACTGAAGCTTTCTTT	CASGTGLDTEAFF	.	many	TRBV12-5	TRBJ1-1
TGTGCCAGCAGTTCCAGGGGGCCGACTGAAGCTTTCTTT	CASSSRGPTEAFF	TRBD1	many	TRBV6-5	TRBJ1-1
TGTGCCAGCACCTCCCTGCGGGGGGAGACCCAGTACTTC	CASTSLRGETQYF	TRBD2	once	TRBV6-1	TRBJ2-5
TGTGCCAGCTGCCGCCAGAATCAGCCCCAGCATTTT	CASCRQNQPQHF	.	many	TRBV6-5	TRBJ1-5
TGCAGTGCTAGACCCGGGGCCTCTCCTAATTCACCCCTCCACTTT	CSARPGASPNSPLHF	.	many	TRBV20-1	TRBJ1-6
TGTGCCAGCAGTTTTTCGTCAGGGATCAACAATCAGCCCCAGCATTTT	CASSFSSGINNQPQHF	.	many	TRBV27	TRBJ1-5
TGTGCCGGCAGCTGGGACAGGGCTCAGCCCCAGCATTTT	CAGSWDRAQPQHF	TRBD1	.	TRBV12-3/TRBV12-4	TRBJ1-5
TGCGCCAGCAGCTTGTTGCAGGGGGCTCGCGAGACCCAGTACTTC	CASSLLQGARETQYF	TRBD1	.	TRBV5-1	TRBJ2-5
TGTGCCAGCAGCCTCACGGGACAGGGTCGGTACACCGGGGAGCTGTTTTTT	CASSLTGQGRYTGELFF	TRBD1	few	TRBV3-1	TRBJ2-2
TGTGCCAGCAGTCCCGCGGGGGGAAGACAAGAGACCCAGTACTTC	CASSPAGGRQETQYF	TRBD2	many	TRBV12-3/TRBV12-4	TRBJ2-5
TGTGCCAGCAGCTTAAACGACCCAACGGCTTTCTTT	CASSLNDPTAFF	.	many	TRBV11-2	TRBJ1-1
TGTGCCAGCAGTGACTCGGTAGGAGACGGCTACACCTTC	CASSDSVGDGYTF	.	many	TRBV6-4	TRBJ1-2
TGTGCCAGCAGTTCCGGGACAGGGAGCAATCAGCCCCAGCATTTT	CASSSGTGSNQPQHF	TRBD1	many	TRBV12-3/TRBV12-4	TRBJ1-5
TGTGCCAGCAGTGACGGTTGGGATTCACCCCTCCACTTT	CASSDGWDSPLHF	.	many	TRBV6-4	TRBJ1-6
TGTGCCAGCAGCCAAGATACGGGACAGGGTTTGAACACTGAAGCTTTCTTT	CASSQDTGQGLNTEAFF	TRBD1	few	TRBV3-1	TRBJ1-1
TGTGCCAGCAGTTTCGGACAGGGAGGCAACTACGAGCAGTACTTC	CASSFGQGGNYEQYF	TRBD1	many	TRBV12-3/TRBV12-4	TRBJ2-7
TGCGCCAGCAGCCACCCAAAGGGCATGAACACTGAAGCTTTCTTT	CASSHPKGMNTEAFF	.	many	TRBV4-1	TRBJ1-1
TGTGCCAGCAGTTCCGGACTAGCGGGGGGGCAAAGGGAGACCCAGTACTTC	CASSSGLAGGQRETQYF	TRBD2	many	TRBV12-3/TRBV12-4	TRBJ2-5
TGTGCCAGCAGCTCTACGTGGACTAGCGGGTTAGAGACCCAGTACTTC	CASSSTWTSGLETQYF	TRBD2	.	TRBV11-2	TRBJ2-5
TGTGCCAGCAGCTTGCACGGGGGGGACACAGTGCGCTACACCTTC	CASSLHGGDTVRYTF	.	.	TRBV11-3	TRBJ1-2
TGTGCCAGCAGCTCAGGGACGCCAATGAACACTGAAGCTTTCTTT	CASSSGTPMNTEAFF	.	many	TRBV7-3	TRBJ1-1
TGTGCCATCAGTCGGGGGACGAGCTCTGGAAACACCATATATTTT	CAISRGTSSGNTIYF	.	many	TRBV10-3	TRBJ1-3
TGTGCCAGCACTATCCTCGTGGGGATTAAAGAGACCCAGTACTTC	CASTILVGIKETQYF	.	many	TRBV2	TRBJ2-5
TGTGCCAGCAGTCGGGGGGGAGGAAACACCATATATTTT	CASSRGGGNTIYF	.	many	TRBV12-3/TRBV12-4	TRBJ1-3
TGTGCCAGCAGTTACTCGAGGGACAGGGCGCATGGCTACACCTTC	CASSYSRDRAHGYTF	TRBD1	many	TRBV6-5	TRBJ1-2
TGTGCCAGCACCCTGGGACAGGGCGTGGAGACCCAGTACTTC	CASTLGQGVETQYF	TRBD1	many	TRBV12-3/TRBV12-4	TRBJ2-5
TGTGCCAGCAGCCATTCCGACTGGCAGTACTTC	CASSHSDWQYF	.	few	TRBV11-2	TRBJ2-7
TGCAGTGCTAGTCACAGACAGGGTAGAAACATTAAGTACTTC	CSASHRQGRNIKYF	TRBD1	few	TRBV20-1	TRBJ2-4
TGTGCCACCGGGATGGGGGTCAGTAGAGAGACCCAGTACTTC	CATGMGVSRETQYF	.	many	TRBV13	TRBJ2-5
TGTGCCAGCAGCTCAGAAATAGGCAGCCCCGAAGCTTTCTTT	CASSSEIGSPEAFF	.	many	TRBV7-9	TRBJ1-1
TGTGCCAGCAGTCCATCGGGGTCACGCGAGCAGTACTTC	CASSPSGSREQYF	.	many	TRBV12-3/TRBV12-4	TRBJ2-7
TGTGCCAGCAGTTATAGCGGGGGGGAGACCCAGTACTTC	CASSYSGGETQYF	TRBD2	many	TRBV12-3/TRBV12-4	TRBJ2-5
TGTGCCAGCAGTGATGGACTAGCGAGGGACTACGAGCAGTACTTC	CASSDGLARDYEQYF	TRBD2	.	TRBV6-1	TRBJ2-7
TGTGCCAGCAGTAAAACTCCGACAGGGGGCTATCTTAACTCTGGGGCCAACGTCCTGACTTTC	CASSKTPTGGYLNSGANVLTF	TRBD1	.	TRBV2	TRBJ2-6
TGTGCCAGCAGTCCCCTGACCCGGGACAGGATCCTCTTC	CASSPLTRDRILF	TRBD1	many	TRBV27	TRBJ2-7
TGTGCCAGCTCACCACCGACAGCCTACGAGCAGTACTTC	CASSPPTAYEQYF	.	many	TRBV18	TRBJ2-7
TGTGCCAGCAGCATTAGCGGGGGGACTAACGAGCAGTACTTC	CASSISGGTNEQYF	TRBD2	.	TRBV7-8	TRBJ2-7
TGTGCCAGCTCACCAGGACAGGGAAGGAGGGAGCAGTACTTC	CASSPGQGRREQYF	TRBD1	many	TRBV18	TRBJ2-7
TGCAGCGTGGAGGACAGGGCCTCCGGTTACTCTGGGGCCAACGTCCTGACTTTC	CSVEDRASGYSGANVLTF	TRBD1	.	TRBV29-1	TRBJ2-6
TGTGCCAGCAGTTTAGGGGCCGGTTATTACGGCTACACCTTC	CASSLGAGYYGYTF	.	many	TRBV12-3/TRBV12-4	TRBJ1-2
TGTGCCAGCAGGCTCTCGGGGGGGGACACTGAAGCTTTCTTT	CASRLSGGDTEAFF	.	many	TRBV12-3/TRBV12-4	TRBJ1-1
TGTGCCAGCAGTTTTTTAGGACAGGGGGCGGGTGGCTACACCTTC	CASSFLGQGAGGYTF	TRBD1	many	TRBV27	TRBJ1-2
TGTGCCAGCAGTTTGGCGGGGGAAGACCAAGAGACCCAGTACTTC	CASSLAGEDQETQYF	TRBD2	.	TRBV12-3/TRBV12-4	TRBJ2-5
TGTGCCAGCAGCTCCCCTAGGGAGCGGAAGGCTACTCGCAATGAGCAGTTCTTC	CASSSPRERKATRNEQFF	.	few	TRBV7-8	TRBJ2-1
TGCGCCAGCAGCCAAGGTCCGGGCAGTCTCAATCAGCCCCAGCATTTT	CASSQGPGSLNQPQHF	.	few	TRBV4-1	TRBJ1-5
TGTGCCAGCAGCCCCCGTGGTGGGGCAGACTATGGCTACACCTTC	CASSPRGGADYGYTF	.	.	TRBV7-2	TRBJ1-2
TGTGCCAGCAGTCTACCGGGACAGGGGTTTAAAGGCACTGAAGCTTTCTTT	CASSLPGQGFKGTEAFF	TRBD1	.	TRBV12-3/TRBV12-4	TRBJ1-1
TGCAGTGCTAGCGCCACCGGACAGGGTTTGGCTGAAGCTTTCTTT	CSASATGQGLAEAFF	TRBD1	many	TRBV20-1	TRBJ1-1
TGTGCCAGCAGCCAAGTCGAGGGGGGAAACATTCAGTACTTC	CASSQVEGGNIQYF	.	many	TRBV4-2	TRBJ2-4